This T cell receptor (beta chain) derives from a study of T cells in Graves' hyperthyroidism and ophthalmopathy. This clonotype was seen many times. This CDR3 contains 13 residues. Germline values: CDR1 SGHTA, CDR2 FQGTGA. V was pared by 4 bases and J by 9 bases, with 10 bases between. Regions amplified from RNA transcripts were the TCR beta CDR3 regions. TCR CDR3 underwent first-round RT-PCR with the HTBI primer set. TCRdb passed the multiplex PCR reads through MiXCR, listing each CDR3 protein once. The table lists about 110,000 distinct CDR3 sequences, approximately 15% of them singletons. The sequenced material came from blood. The clonotype was recovered from a woman between 50 and 59 years old with Graves' hyperthyroidism. The chain combines TRBV7-3 with TRBJ1-6; the D is unclear. The CDR3 region is CASSSGWASPLHF. The CDR3 DNA sequence: TGTGCCAGCAGCTCTGGCTGGGCTTCACCCCTCCACTTT.